A selection of T cell receptor beta chains follows, all from one sample in a study of shared clonotypes between healthy human individuals. Clones were read by immunoSEQ multiplex PCR, and TCRdb kept only the in-frame ones, dropping some. The repertoire holds over 950,000 clones, with 70% to 85% as singletons. Sample: memory CD4+ T cells from PBMCs. These receptors originate from a young man in good health. Some clones in this sample may be carry-over from other donors' samples. Each CDR3 is given with its conserved first and last residue. A D gene is named only where the DNA matches it firmly. Clone size, where shown, is once, few, many, or a class for clones that have expanded.

V gene: TRBV7-9
J gene: TRBJ2-3
clone size: .
D gene: TRBD2
CDR3 length: 17
CDR3 DNA: TGTGCCAGCAGCTTAGGCGTAGCGGGAGGTGGTACAGATACGCAGTATTTT
CDR3 protein: CASSLGVAGGGTDTQYF

V gene: TRBV7-9
J gene: TRBJ1-2
clone size: .
D gene: .
CDR3 length: 12
CDR3 DNA: TGTGCCAGCAGCTCAGCAGGGGCTGGCTACACCTTC
CDR3 protein: CASSSAGAGYTF

V gene: TRBV28
J gene: TRBJ1-5
clone size: .
D gene: .
CDR3 length: 16
CDR3 DNA: TGTGCCAGCAGTTCTCAGCGGGCAGGTGGCAATCAGCCCCAGCATTTT
CDR3 protein: CASSSQRAGGNQPQHF

V gene: TRBV27
J gene: TRBJ1-1
clone size: .
D gene: .
CDR3 length: 14
CDR3 DNA: TGTGCCAGCAGTTTGTCTGTGGGAGGGGCTGAAGCTTTCTTT
CDR3 protein: CASSLSVGGAEAFF

V gene: TRBV9
J gene: TRBJ1-2
clone size: .
D gene: .
CDR3 length: 13
CDR3 DNA: TGTGCCAGCAGCCAAATGGGTGGGCGAGGCTACACCTTC
CDR3 protein: CASSQMGGRGYTF

V gene: TRBV7-2
J gene: TRBJ2-7
clone size: .
D gene: TRBD1
CDR3 length: 15
CDR3 DNA: TGTGCCAGCAGCCGAAGGACAGGGGAGTCGTACGAGCAGTACTTC
CDR3 protein: CASSRRTGESYEQYF

V gene: TRBV6-1
J gene: TRBJ1-1
clone size: .
D gene: .
CDR3 length: 13
CDR3 DNA: TGTGCCAGCAGTGAAGTAAGCAGGGTTGGAGCTTTCTTT
CDR3 protein: CASSEVSRVGAFF

V gene: TRBV27
J gene: TRBJ2-7
clone size: .
D gene: .
CDR3 length: 13
CDR3 DNA: TGTGCCAGCAGTTCATTTCCCGGGGCCGAGCAGTACTTC
CDR3 protein: CASSSFPGAEQYF

V gene: TRBV10-3
J gene: TRBJ2-5
clone size: few
D gene: TRBD2
CDR3 length: 17
CDR3 DNA: TGTGCCATCAGTGAGCCCCGGGGACTAGCGGGAGAAGAGACCCAGTACTTC
CDR3 protein: CAISEPRGLAGEETQYF

V gene: TRBV6-5
J gene: TRBJ1-1
clone size: .
D gene: .
CDR3 length: 15
CDR3 DNA: TGTGCCAGCAGTTACGGCGACACGGATAACACTGAAGCTTTCTTT
CDR3 protein: CASSYGDTDNTEAFF

V gene: TRBV20-1
J gene: TRBJ2-1
clone size: .
D gene: .
CDR3 length: 11
CDR3 DNA: TGCAGTGCTAGAGTGGGAAGTGAGCAGTTCTTC
CDR3 protein: CSARVGSEQFF

V gene: TRBV14
J gene: TRBJ1-3
clone size: .
D gene: .
CDR3 length: 19
CDR3 DNA: TGTGCCAGCAGCCAAATTGGGATGTGGGGGGCCCACTCTGGAAACACCATATATTTT
CDR3 protein: CASSQIGMWGAHSGNTIYF

V gene: TRBV5-6
J gene: TRBJ2-3
clone size: .
D gene: .
CDR3 length: 15
CDR3 DNA: TGTGCCAGCAGCTTGTATTCGGGTGGGGAGAATACGCAGTATTTT
CDR3 protein: CASSLYSGGENTQYF

V gene: TRBV18
J gene: TRBJ2-1
clone size: .
D gene: TRBD2
CDR3 length: 16
CDR3 DNA: TGTGCCAGCACGGGACTAGCGGGGAGCGAGAACAATGAGCAGTTCTTC
CDR3 protein: CASTGLAGSENNEQFF

V gene: TRBV7-9
J gene: TRBJ1-4
clone size: .
D gene: TRBD1
CDR3 length: 14
CDR3 DNA: TGTGCCAGCAGGGACAGGGGGCAATCGGAAAAACTGTTTTTT
CDR3 protein: CASRDRGQSEKLFF

V gene: TRBV29-1
J gene: TRBJ1-2
clone size: .
D gene: .
CDR3 length: 11
CDR3 DNA: TGCAGCGTTCGGGACCTCTCTGGCTACACCTTC
CDR3 protein: CSVRDLSGYTF

V gene: TRBV28
J gene: TRBJ2-3
clone size: .
D gene: .
CDR3 length: 14
CDR3 DNA: TGTGCCAGCAGTTTCGGGGGGCCCCCAGATACGCAGTATTTT
CDR3 protein: CASSFGGPPDTQYF

V gene: TRBV6-1
J gene: TRBJ1-2
clone size: .
D gene: .
CDR3 length: 13
CDR3 DNA: TGTGCCAGCAGCGAGGGCCCTAACTATGGCTACACCTTC
CDR3 protein: CASSEGPNYGYTF

V gene: TRBV7-2
J gene: TRBJ1-2
clone size: once
D gene: .
CDR3 length: 13
CDR3 DNA: TGTGCCAGCAGCCCTGGGGGCCGTTCTGGCTACACCTTC
CDR3 protein: CASSPGGRSGYTF

V gene: TRBV30
J gene: TRBJ2-1
clone size: once
D gene: .
CDR3 length: 13
CDR3 DNA: TGTGCCTGGAGTAGGCAGGCGTACAATGAGCAGTTCTTC
CDR3 protein: CAWSRQAYNEQFF

V gene: TRBV11-2
J gene: TRBJ2-3
clone size: .
D gene: .
CDR3 length: 12
CDR3 DNA: TGTGCCAGCAGCCTCGTTGAGGATACGCAGTATTTT
CDR3 protein: CASSLVEDTQYF

V gene: TRBV27
J gene: TRBJ1-1
clone size: few
D gene: .
CDR3 length: 15
CDR3 DNA: TGTGCCAGCAGTTTATCGCGGGGGTCAGGTACTGAAGCTTTCTTT
CDR3 protein: CASSLSRGSGTEAFF

V gene: TRBV7-3
J gene: TRBJ2-5
clone size: .
D gene: .
CDR3 length: 15
CDR3 DNA: TGTGCCAGCAGCTCCGTCCCCGGCAGGCAAGAGACCCAGTACTTC
CDR3 protein: CASSSVPGRQETQYF

V gene: TRBV5-1
J gene: TRBJ2-7
clone size: once
D gene: TRBD2
CDR3 length: 13
CDR3 DNA: TGCGCCAGCAGCCCCGGACTAGCCTACGAGCAGTACTTC
CDR3 protein: CASSPGLAYEQYF

V gene: TRBV29-1
J gene: TRBJ2-2
clone size: .
D gene: .
CDR3 length: 14
CDR3 DNA: TGCAGCGTTAAGGACAGCTTCAACACCGGGGAGCTGTTTTTT
CDR3 protein: CSVKDSFNTGELFF

V gene: TRBV6-5
J gene: TRBJ1-1
clone size: .
D gene: .
CDR3 length: 14
CDR3 DNA: TGTGCCAGCAGTCTTAAGCTCGGGGTAGGACGGGCTTTCTTT
CDR3 protein: CASSLKLGVGRAFF

V gene: TRBV5-1
J gene: TRBJ1-4
clone size: .
D gene: .
CDR3 length: 13
CDR3 DNA: TGCGCCAGCAGCAGCACACCCCAGGAAAAACTGTTTTTT
CDR3 protein: CASSSTPQEKLFF

V gene: TRBV25-1
J gene: TRBJ1-6
clone size: .
D gene: TRBD1
CDR3 length: 16
CDR3 DNA: TGTGCCAGCCGTACAGACAGGGGATCCTATAATTCACCCCTCCACTTT
CDR3 protein: CASRTDRGSYNSPLHF

V gene: TRBV18
J gene: TRBJ2-2
clone size: .
D gene: .
CDR3 length: 16
CDR3 DNA: TGTGCCAGCTCACCACCGTTGGAGGGCGGCACCGGGGAGCTGTTTTTT
CDR3 protein: CASSPPLEGGTGELFF

V gene: TRBV5-1
J gene: TRBJ2-7
clone size: few
D gene: TRBD1
CDR3 length: 15
CDR3 DNA: TGCGCCAGCAGAGGCCGGGACAGGGGGCGGGACGAGCAGTACTTC
CDR3 protein: CASRGRDRGRDEQYF

V gene: TRBV28
J gene: TRBJ1-1
clone size: .
D gene: TRBD1
CDR3 length: 14
CDR3 DNA: TGTGCCAGCAGTCTCATTACAGGGGGCACTGAAGCTTTCTTT
CDR3 protein: CASSLITGGTEAFF

V gene: TRBV18
J gene: TRBJ1-1
clone size: .
D gene: .
CDR3 length: 15
CDR3 DNA: TGTGCCAGCTCACCTCGAACGTACGGGACACAAGAAGCTTTCTTT
CDR3 protein: CASSPRTYGTQEAFF

V gene: TRBV4-2
J gene: TRBJ2-1
clone size: .
D gene: .
CDR3 length: 17
CDR3 DNA: TGTGCCAGCAGCCAAGATGCCACTAGTCGAGCCTACAATGAGCAGTTCTTC
CDR3 protein: CASSQDATSRAYNEQFF

V gene: TRBV5-4
J gene: TRBJ2-5
clone size: .
D gene: .
CDR3 length: 15
CDR3 DNA: TGTGCCAGCAGCTTTGGGGGCGCGGGACAAGAGACCCAGTACTTC
CDR3 protein: CASSFGGAGQETQYF

V gene: TRBV6-1
J gene: TRBJ1-1
clone size: .
D gene: .
CDR3 length: 13
CDR3 DNA: TGTGCCAGCAGCCTGTCCCAGGGCCTTGAAGCTTTCTTT
CDR3 protein: CASSLSQGLEAFF

V gene: TRBV18
J gene: TRBJ2-7
clone size: .
D gene: TRBD2
CDR3 length: 15
CDR3 DNA: TGTGCCAGCTCCCCTGCTAGCGGGAGCGGGAGCGAGCAGTACTTC
CDR3 protein: CASSPASGSGSEQYF

V gene: TRBV5-1
J gene: TRBJ2-7
clone size: .
D gene: .
CDR3 length: 16
CDR3 DNA: TGCGCCAGCAGCTTGGAGGGATGGGCAGGGCCCTACGAGCAGTACTTC
CDR3 protein: CASSLEGWAGPYEQYF

V gene: TRBV11-2
J gene: TRBJ2-1
clone size: .
D gene: .
CDR3 length: 16
CDR3 DNA: TGTGCCAGCAGCTTAGATAGAGGGCGGGTCTACAATGAGCAGTTCTTC
CDR3 protein: CASSLDRGRVYNEQFF

V gene: TRBV18
J gene: TRBJ1-1
clone size: .
D gene: .
CDR3 length: 13
CDR3 DNA: TGTGCCAGCTCGACCGGGACGGTCACTGAAGCTTTCTTT
CDR3 protein: CASSTGTVTEAFF

V gene: TRBV28
J gene: TRBJ1-5
clone size: many
D gene: .
CDR3 length: 12
CDR3 DNA: TGTGCCAGCAGTGTCATTCGAGGGCCCCAGCATTTT
CDR3 protein: CASSVIRGPQHF

V gene: TRBV28
J gene: TRBJ2-5
clone size: .
D gene: TRBD1
CDR3 length: 16
CDR3 DNA: TGTGCCAGCAGGGGGGGACAGGGTCTTTTTGTAGAGACCCAGTACTTC
CDR3 protein: CASRGGQGLFVETQYF

V gene: TRBV4-3
J gene: TRBJ1-1
clone size: .
D gene: .
CDR3 length: 16
CDR3 DNA: TGCGCCAGCAGCCAAGATAGTAACAGTTTGAACACTGAAGCTTTCTTT
CDR3 protein: CASSQDSNSLNTEAFF

V gene: TRBV10-3
J gene: TRBJ1-3
clone size: .
D gene: .
CDR3 length: 16
CDR3 DNA: TGTGCCATCAGTGAGACCAGGACTGTACCTGGAAACACCATATATTTT
CDR3 protein: CAISETRTVPGNTIYF

V gene: TRBV11-2
J gene: TRBJ2-7
clone size: .
D gene: .
CDR3 length: 14
CDR3 DNA: TGTGCCAGCAGCTCCGAAAGGGAGGCCTCCGAGCAGTACTTC
CDR3 protein: CASSSEREASEQYF

V gene: TRBV7-2
J gene: TRBJ2-7
clone size: .
D gene: TRBD2
CDR3 length: 15
CDR3 DNA: TGTGCCAGCAGCTTGGTGCCTAGCGGGAGTTACGAGCAGTACTTC
CDR3 protein: CASSLVPSGSYEQYF

V gene: TRBV14
J gene: TRBJ2-3
clone size: once
D gene: .
CDR3 length: 13
CDR3 DNA: TGTGCCAGCAGCCAAGATTGGGTGGGGACGCAGTATTTT
CDR3 protein: CASSQDWVGTQYF

V gene: TRBV25-1
J gene: TRBJ2-4
clone size: .
D gene: .
CDR3 length: 16
CDR3 DNA: TGTGCCAGCAGTACCTGGGGGGTTGGGGCCAAAAACATTCAGTACTTC
CDR3 protein: CASSTWGVGAKNIQYF

V gene: TRBV27
J gene: TRBJ2-2
clone size: .
D gene: TRBD2
CDR3 length: 16
CDR3 DNA: TGTGCCAGCAGTTCCTACAGCCGGCGGGGGACCGGGGAGCTGTTTTTT
CDR3 protein: CASSSYSRRGTGELFF

V gene: TRBV28
J gene: TRBJ2-1
clone size: .
D gene: .
CDR3 length: 12
CDR3 DNA: TGTGCCAGCCCCCCGCCGTACAATGAGCAGTTCTTC
CDR3 protein: CASPPPYNEQFF

V gene: TRBV2
J gene: TRBJ1-5
clone size: .
D gene: TRBD1
CDR3 length: 15
CDR3 DNA: TGTGCCAGCAGTGGGACAGGGGCCGCGGGGCAGCCCCAGCATTTT
CDR3 protein: CASSGTGAAGQPQHF

V gene: TRBV11-2
J gene: TRBJ2-1
clone size: .
D gene: .
CDR3 length: 13
CDR3 DNA: TGTGCCAGCAGCTTAAGCCGTTACAATGAGCAGTTCTTC
CDR3 protein: CASSLSRYNEQFF

V gene: TRBV25-1
J gene: TRBJ2-3
clone size: .
D gene: .
CDR3 length: 15
CDR3 DNA: TGTGCCAGCAGTGAAAGGGATAGGGGGGCAGATACGCAGTACTTT
CDR3 protein: CASSERDRGADTQYF

V gene: TRBV9
J gene: TRBJ1-2
clone size: .
D gene: .
CDR3 length: 12
CDR3 DNA: TGTGCCAGCAGCGTTGGGCAGTATGGCTACACCTTC
CDR3 protein: CASSVGQYGYTF

V gene: TRBV7-2
J gene: TRBJ1-5
clone size: .
D gene: TRBD1
CDR3 length: 15
CDR3 DNA: TGTGCCAGCAGCTTAGTCGGCCAGGGGGGTCAGCCCCAGCATTTT
CDR3 protein: CASSLVGQGGQPQHF

V gene: TRBV29-1
J gene: TRBJ2-1
clone size: once
D gene: .
CDR3 length: 14
CDR3 DNA: TGCAGCGTTGTACTTGCGATACCCTACAATGAGCAGTTCTTC
CDR3 protein: CSVVLAIPYNEQFF

V gene: TRBV20-1
J gene: TRBJ1-2
clone size: .
D gene: .
CDR3 length: 11
CDR3 DNA: TGCAGTGCCAATACAGGCTATGGCTACACCTTC
CDR3 protein: CSANTGYGYTF